These 27 T cell receptor beta chains were all obtained from the same sample, sequenced in a study of shared clonotypes between healthy human individuals. Naive CD8 isolation took CD45RO-negative cells positively selected for CCR7 and excluded terminally differentiated effector memory CD45RA+ cells. Clones were read by immunoSEQ multiplex PCR, and TCRdb kept only the in-frame ones, dropping some. The table includes hundreds of thousands of clones, nearly 98% detected once. Sequencing was done on a sample of naive CD8+ T cells sorted from blood. The receptors originated from a man aged 30 to 39 in good health.

This clone was counted once. The chain is built from TRBV27 and TRBJ2-5; D is uncertain. Per the germline V gene, CDR1 is MNHEY and CDR2 is SMNVEV (reference sequence). Trimming pared 5 bases from V and 4 bases from J, leaving 14 bases between. The length of the CDR3 is 14 residues. Written as DNA, the CDR3 is TGTGCCAGCAGTCCGACTCCGGACCGAGAGACCCAGTACTTC. As protein: CASSPTPDRETQYF.

V and J are TRBV28 and TRBJ1-1, with 9 bases lining up with TRBD1. The CDR3 has 15 amino acids. The trim removed 5 bases at V and 3 bases at J, leaving 7 bases unmatched. The germline V gene encodes CDR1 MDHEN and CDR2 SYDVKM. The CDR3 nucleotides read TGTGCCAGCAGTCCCGCGGACAGGGGCGACACTGAAGCTTTCTTT. It yields the protein CASSPADRGDTEAFF.

This sequence joins TRBV11-2 and TRBJ2-1; the D gene is possibly TRBD2 (5 bases). The CDR3 length is 14 residues. V lost 4 bases and J 4 bases, leaving 11 bases between the germline ends. Germline loops: CDR1 SGHAT, CDR2 FQNNGV. In DNA, the CDR3 is TGTGCCAGCAGCTATACCAGCGGATACAATGAGCAGTTCTTC. This encodes CASSYTSGYNEQFF.

This chain uses TRBV7-8 with TRBJ1-1, with 9 nucleotides matching TRBD1. Per germline, CDR1 SGHVS and CDR2 FQNEAQ. V lost 1 base, J lost 3 bases, and 9 bases stayed unmatched. CDR3 length: 17 residues. CDR3 amino acids: CASSLVPGQGRDTEAFF. The CDR3 nucleotides read TGTGCCAGCAGCTTAGTCCCGGGACAGGGACGGGACACTGAAGCTTTCTTT.

The CDR3 loop reads CASSFIGQTHEQYF. The CDR3 DNA reads as TGTGCCAGCAGTTTCATCGGACAGACCCACGAGCAGTACTTC. The J gene is TRBJ2-7, the V gene TRBV27; maybe TRBD1 (6 bases). Germline V lookup: CDR1 MNHEY, CDR2 SMNVEV (reference sequence). CDR3 length: 14 amino acids. The germline V and J ends were trimmed by 3 bases and 5 bases, with 14 bases remaining between them.

The chain recombines TRBV7-9 with TRBJ1-3; D unresolved. The V gene lost 3 bases and the J gene lost 4 bases, with 16 bases spanning the gap. CDR1 is SEHNR and CDR2 is FQNEAQ in the germline V gene (reference sequence). This CDR3 is 16 amino acids long. The CDR3 is CASSLAQTKSGNTIYF. Here the CDR3 DNA reads TGTGCCAGCAGCTTGGCCCAGACCAAATCCGGAAACACCATATATTTT.

The gene calls are TRBV4-2 and TRBJ2-1; D possibly corresponds to TRBD2 (5 bases). Per the germline V gene, CDR1 is LGHNA and CDR2 is YNFKEQ. The CDR3 consists of 13 residues. The ends were cut back, 4 bases at V and 13 bases at J, with 17 bases in the middle. The CDR3 spells CASSLNAGIAQFF. In DNA, the CDR3 is TGTGCCAGCAGCCTTAACGCCGGGATTGCTCAGTTCTTC.

The V gene is TRBV2, the J gene TRBJ1-3; 10 bases agree with TRBD1. Germline trimming cut 3 bases from V and 2 bases from J; bases unmatched to any gene: 16. Germline CDR1 reads SNHLY; CDR2 reads FYNNEI. This CDR3 comprises 20 residues. This CDR3 is CASSERQGANPATTGNTIYF. Here the CDR3 DNA reads TGTGCCAGCAGTGAGAGACAGGGGGCAAATCCTGCTACAACTGGAAACACCATATATTTT.

Concerning this clone: This sample also contains other DNA sequences that code for the same CDR3. CDR3 sequence (DNA): TGTGCCAGCAGTTATAGTTACGAGCAGTACTTC. It is translated as CASSYSYEQYF. This rearrangement joins TRBV5-5 to TRBJ2-7; D ambiguous. This CDR3 is built from 11 residues. Per germline, CDR1 SGHKS and CDR2 YYEKEE (reference sequence). V was cut by 5 bases and J by 4 bases, with 7 bases left in between. Full variable domain (remainder filled in from reference TRBV5-5 and TRBJ2-7): DAGVTQSPTHLIKTRGQQVTLRCSPISGHKSVSWYQQVLGQGPQFIFQYYEKEERGRGNFPDRFSARQFPNYSSELNVNALLLGDSALYLCASSYSYEQYFGPGTRLTVT.

This chain uses TRBV29-1 with TRBJ1-1, with D tentatively TRBD1 (6 bases). CDR1 and CDR2 (germline): SQVTM, ANQGSEA. With 5 bases removed from V and 3 bases from J, the gap between germline ends came to 19 bases. The CDR3 has 15 amino acids. CDR3 DNA sequence: TGCAGCGTTAATGGGTATCGGGGGCGCGACACTGAAGCTTTCTTT. Its protein is CSVNGYRGRDTEAFF. Full variable domain (outside the CDR3, taken from reference TRBV29-1 and TRBJ1-1): SAVISQKPSRDICQRGTSLTIQCQVDSQVTMMFWYRQQPGQSLTLIATANQGSEATYESGFVIDKFPISRPNLTFSTLTVSNMSPEDSSIYLCSVNGYRGRDTEAFFGQGTRLTVV.

This chain connects TRBV12-5 to TRBJ2-1; TRBD1 is a possible D gene (6 bases). V gave up 4 bases and J gave up 7 bases, with 11 bases separating them. The CDR3 has 13 residues. Germline V CDR1 and CDR2: LGHNT, FRNRAP. CDR3 sequence reads: CASGYATGNEQFF. CDR3 DNA sequence: TGTGCTAGTGGTTATGCCACAGGGAATGAGCAGTTCTTC. The variable domain in full, completed from reference TRBV12-5 and TRBJ2-1, reads DARVTQTPRHKVTEMGQEVTMRCQPILGHNTVFWYRQTMMQGLELLAYFRNRAPLDDSGMPKDRFSAEMPDATLATLKIQPSEPRDSAVYFCASGYATGNEQFFGPGTRLTVL.

The V call is TRBV6-5, the J call TRBJ1-5; D uncertain. This CDR3 has 13 residues. Trimming removed 0 bases at V and 2 bases at J, with 2 bases between. Germline CDR1 MNHEY, CDR2 SVGAGI. CDR3 in amino acids: CASSYSRNQPQHF. CDR3 coding DNA: TGTGCCAGCAGTTACTCTCGCAATCAGCCCCAGCATTTT.

V and J are TRBV9 and TRBJ2-1, with D perhaps TRBD2 (6 bases). Germline-derived CDR1 and CDR2 are SGDLS and YYNGEE. The CDR3 is 15 residues long. The germline V and J ends were trimmed by 3 bases and 4 bases, with 14 bases remaining between them. The CDR3 DNA is TGTGCCAGCAGCGCCCGGGGGACGGATTACAATGAGCAGTTCTTC. Its translation: CASSARGTDYNEQFF.

This sequence joins TRBV4-1 and TRBJ1-1; no clear D. Germline V gene sequence: CDR1 MGHRA, CDR2 YSYEKL. The CDR3 extends over 14 amino acids. V was shortened by 4 bases and J by 0 bases, with 9 bases between the two germline ends. The CDR3 protein is CASSRGGLNTEAFF. The CDR3 DNA is TGCGCCAGCAGCCGGGGAGGCTTGAACACTGAAGCTTTCTTT.

This chain joins TRBV6-5 and TRBJ2-1, with unresolved D. This CDR3 region has 12 residues. Germline V gives CDR1 MNHEY, CDR2 SVGAGI. V was trimmed by 4 bases and J by 6 bases, leaving 7 bases between them. The CDR3 nucleotides are TGTGCCAGCAGTTCCTTAGCCAATGAGCAGTTCTTC. This gives the protein CASSSLANEQFF.

The V call is TRBV11-2, the J call TRBJ1-1; D may be TRBD1 (6 bases). V was trimmed by 6 bases and J by 10 bases, leaving 18 bases between them. Germline V gene sequence: CDR1 SGHAT, CDR2 FQNNGV. CDR3 length: 13 residues. CDR3 nucleotides: TGTGCCAGCAGACAAATCGGGGGCTTAGTAGCTTTCTTT. Encoded protein: CASRQIGGLVAFF.

CDR3 nucleotide sequence: TGTGCCAGTACAGAGTACACCGGGGAGCTGTTTTTT. This sequence encodes CASTEYTGELFF. This chain joins TRBV2 and TRBJ2-2; D is unclear. The ends were cut back, 9 bases at V and 3 bases at J, with 8 bases in the middle. CDR1 SNHLY and CDR2 FYNNEI come from the germline V gene. The length of the CDR3 is 12 residues.

As regards this clone: The germline gene is not matched at one end of the junction; a read error may be the cause. This chain connects TRBV9 to TRBJ2-7; D may be TRBD1 (6 bases). CDR1 SGDLS and CDR2 YYNGEE come from the germline V gene. CDR3 length: 13 residues. The CDR3, as DNA: TGTACCAGCAGCGTAGAAAGGACAGCCGAGCAGTACTTC. Residues: CTSSVERTAEQYF.

Comment on this clone: Other DNA sequences of this sample code for an identical CDR3. The rearrangement joins TRBV4-2 to TRBJ1-3; D not resolved. Germline CDR1 LGHNA, CDR2 YNFKEQ. The V and J ends lost 1 base and 0 bases respectively, with 19 bases between them. The CDR3 spans 19 residues. CDR3 bases: TGTGCCAGCAGCCAAGTCGACCCTTCACGATTTCGCTCTGGAAACACCATATATTTT. It is translated as CASSQVDPSRFRSGNTIYF.

This clone was seen once. The genes are TRBV7-2 and TRBJ2-1, with a weak D call TRBD2 (7 bases). The CDR3 has 15 amino acids. The V gene lost 5 bases and the J gene lost 8 bases, with 19 bases spanning the gap. The germline gives CDR1 SGHTA, CDR2 FQGNSA. In DNA, the CDR3 is TGTGCCAGCAGCCGTAGGGGGGGAGGCTGGGATGAGCAGTTCTTC. Translating gives CASSRRGGGWDEQFF. The variable domain in full, completed from reference TRBV7-2 and TRBJ2-1, reads GAGVSQSPSNKVTEKGKDVELRCDPISGHTALYWYRQSLGQGLEFLIYFQGNSAPDKSGLPSDRFSAERTGGSVSTLTIQRTQQEDSAVYLCASSRRGGGWDEQFFGPGTRLTVL.

The V gene is TRBV5-4, the J gene TRBJ2-1; D not resolved. The CDR3 length is 15 residues. Looked up from germline, CDR1 is SGHNT and CDR2 is YYREEE (reference sequence). The V end lost 6 bases, the J end lost 4 bases, and 17 bases lay between the germline ends. This chain's CDR3 is CASNSEPWEYNEQFF. The CDR3 DNA is TGTGCCAGCAATTCAGAACCGTGGGAATACAATGAGCAGTTCTTC.

The V gene is TRBV15, the J gene TRBJ2-5; D uncertain. Trimming took off 5 bases at V and 1 base at J, with 11 bases between the two ends. The germline CDR1 and CDR2 sequences are LNHNV and YYDKDF (reference sequence). This CDR3 contains 14 residues. CDR3 region: CATSQVHGQETQYF. CDR3 sequence (DNA): TGTGCCACCAGCCAGGTCCACGGCCAAGAGACCCAGTACTTC.

V is TRBV18 and J is TRBJ2-3, with 8 bases lining up with TRBD1. The CDR3 sequence is 16 residues long. With 5 bases clipped from V and 2 bases from J, the junction kept 9 bases outside the gene matches. Germline CDR1 and CDR2: KGHSH and LQKENI. The chain's CDR3 is CASSSMTGVNTDTQYF. CDR3 nucleotide sequence: TGTGCCAGCTCATCAATGACAGGGGTCAACACAGATACGCAGTATTTT.

The chain links TRBV14 to TRBJ2-7, with a tentative D call TRBD1 (6 bases). The V gene lost 1 base and the J gene lost 3 bases, with 16 bases spanning the gap. This CDR3 contains 16 residues. CDR1 and CDR2 (germline): SGHDN, FVKESK. The CDR3: CASSQAGAGANYEQYF. CDR3 in DNA: TGTGCCAGCAGCCAAGCAGGGGCAGGGGCGAACTACGAGCAGTACTTC. The variable domain in full, completed from reference TRBV14 and TRBJ2-7, reads EAGVTQFPSHSVIEKGQTVTLRCDPISGHDNLYWYRRVMGKEIKFLLHFVKESKQDESGMPNNRFLAERTGGTYSTLKVQPAELEDSGVYFCASSQAGAGANYEQYFGPGTRLTVT.

The chain joins TRBV2 to TRBJ2-5, with 9 bases lining up with TRBD1. Looked up from germline, CDR1 is SNHLY and CDR2 is FYNNEI. This CDR3 has 12 amino acids. Trimming took 9 bases from V and 4 from J; bases not matched to a gene: 3. Here the CDR3 reads CARGQGIETQYF. The CDR3, as DNA: TGTGCCAGAGGACAGGGGATAGAGACCCAGTACTTC.

The chain joins TRBV18 to TRBJ2-2; D remains unclear. Germline CDR1 is KGHSH and CDR2 is LQKENI. V lost 3 bases, J lost 0 bases, and 11 bases lay in between. This CDR3 is 16 amino acids long. The CDR3 loop is CASSPDGPTNTGELFF. CDR3 DNA sequence: TGTGCCAGCTCACCTGACGGACCGACGAACACCGGGGAGCTGTTTTTT.

Note on this clone: At the DNA level, this CDR3 is encoded by other sequences in the same sample as well. The chain recombines TRBV7-9 with TRBJ1-5; weak D call: TRBD1 (6 bases). This CDR3 region has 14 residues. In germline, CDR1 is SEHNR, CDR2 FQNEAQ (reference sequence). Between the trimmed V and J ends, which lost 3 bases and 0 bases, there was a span of 6 bases. DNA of the CDR3: TGTGCCAGCAGCTTGGACAGTAGCAATCAGCCCCAGCATTTT. Translating it yields CASSLDSSNQPQHF.